These 5 T cell receptor beta chains were sequenced from one sample in a study of T cells in Graves' hyperthyroidism and ophthalmopathy. The source material, RNA transcripts, was used to amplify TCR beta CDR3 regions. During a first-round RT-PCR of the TCR CDR3, the HTBI primer set was used. TCRdb re-analysed the multiplex PCR reads in MiXCR, keeping a single row per CDR3 protein. Among 250,000 to 300,000 distinct CDR3 sequences listed, roughly 13% were seen once. Sequencing was performed on blood. The receptors originated from a woman aged 40 to 50 with Graves' hyperthyroidism.

This clonotype was found many times. The chain combines TRBV7-3 with TRBJ2-7; weak D call: TRBD2 (6 bases). CDR3 length: 18 amino acids. V lost 4 bases and J lost 3, with 25 bases in between. Germline values: CDR1 SGHTA, CDR2 FQGTGA. The CDR3 loop is CASSSPSPGLSLGYEQYF. The CDR3, as DNA: TGTGCCAGCAGCTCGCCATCCCCGGGACTGTCGTTGGGCTACGAGCAGTACTTC.

This clonotype was picked up many times. The rearrangement uses TRBV7-3 and TRBJ2-2; D is uncertain. The CDR3 sequence is 13 residues long. V was clipped by 1 base and J by 7 bases, with 7 bases between them. Germline loops: CDR1 SGHTA, CDR2 FQGTGA. CDR3 in amino acids: CASSLKSSGELFF. The CDR3 DNA reads TGTGCCAGCAGCTTAAAGTCTAGCGGGGAGCTGTTTTTT.

This clonotype was seen ten or more times. The chain recombines TRBV12-3 or TRBV12-4 with TRBJ2-1, with 7 positions matching TRBD1. The CDR3 loop spans 14 amino acids. Losses at the gene ends were 7 bases for V and 0 bases for J; bases not matched to a gene: 3. CDR3 region: CASTRDSSYNEQFF. The CDR3 DNA sequence: TGTGCCAGCACAAGGGACAGCTCCTACAATGAGCAGTTCTTC.

The sample holds many counts of this clonotype. This sequence joins TRBV7-2 and TRBJ1-1, with TRBD1 as a possible D gene (5 bases). The CDR3 runs 13 residues. V dropped 3 bases and J dropped 7 bases, with 12 bases sitting between them. CDR1 and CDR2 (germline): SGHTA, FQGNSA. CDR3 amino acids: CASSFQGRLEAFF. The CDR3 DNA follows: TGTGCCAGCAGCTTCCAGGGCAGACTTGAAGCTTTCTTT.

This clonotype has only a few counts. The gene calls are TRBV20-1 and TRBJ1-4; tentatively, D is TRBD1 (5 bases). Germline loops: CDR1 DFQATT, CDR2 SNEGSKA (reference sequence). CDR3 length: 16 amino acids. V was trimmed by 6 bases and J by 0 bases, leaving 17 bases between them. CDR3 coding DNA: TGCAGTGCCCGGTCCCCCGGGGCCGCAACTAATGAAAAACTGTTTTTT. This gives the protein CSARSPGAATNEKLFF.